This T cell receptor beta chain was recovered during a study of shared clonotypes between healthy human individuals. Study results and caveats: A generally larger estimated richness was seen in naive subsets than in memory subsets. For naive CD4 cells, approximately 4.7% of clonotypes were shared across a few donors.

Over several immunoSEQ plates, each subset's genomic DNA was distributed in even portions. As handled by the study authors: ImmunoSEQ output held junction-only sequences without quality scores, so filtering differed. Data came from immunoSEQ multiplex PCR; TCRdb stores just in-frame clones and leaves some out. V, J and clone size reflect that table, while D and trimming were determined from the DNA. This table holds 2 million to 2.5 million clones, over 90% found once. The germline gives CDR1 SGHRS, CDR2 YFSETQ. This CDR3 comprises 14 residues. After removal of 4 bases from V and 5 bases from J, the junction contained 7 bases not matched to a gene. With respect to this clone: The antigen remains undetermined. Other DNA sequences in this sample translate to the same CDR3.

The sample consisted of naive CD4+ T cells from PBMCs. Sample subset: CD45RA+ positively selected. V is TRBV5-1 and J is TRBJ2-5; 8 bases are a match to TRBD1. The clonotype was recovered from a young man in good health. Some clones in this sample may be carry-over from other donors' samples. DNA of the CDR3: TGCGCCAGCAGCCCAGGACAGGGTTTGGAGACCCAGTACTTC. Protein sequence: CASSPGQGLETQYF.